This T cell receptor (beta chain) was sequenced for a study of tumor and adjacent non-tumor tissue in lung cancer. RNA was extracted from bulk tissue without any cell sorting. The CDR3 loop spans 13 amino acids. CDR1 MNHNS and CDR2 SASEGT come from the germline V gene. TCRbeta libraries were built with three rounds of nested PCR, modified from ARM-PCR. Each CDR3 protein gets one entry after TCRdb re-called the multiplex PCR reads with MiXCR. The sample consists of about 75,000 distinct CDR3 sequences, 77% of them appearing once. Sequenced: lung tumor tissue. The receptor comes from a woman between 50 and 59 years old with non-small cell lung cancer. The rearrangement uses TRBV6-1 and TRBJ2-5; D tentatively reads TRBD1 or TRBD2 (6 bases each). Here the CDR3 DNA reads TGTGTTAGCAGGGGAGGTAACCAAGAGACCCAGTACTTC. It yields the protein CVSRGGNQETQYF.